This T cell receptor beta chain was retrieved from a study of TIL therapy for anti-PD-1-resistant metastatic lung cancer. About the research overall: Most patients had lung adenocarcinoma.

Time point: pre-treatment sample, taken before nivolumab and TIL therapy. Patients were adults with stage 4 NSCLC. The CDR3 sequence is 13 residues long. Germline CDR1 and CDR2: SGDLS and YYNGEE. Trimming left V 3 bases short and J 4 bases short, with 10 bases between. Sequencing used immunoSEQ v3. Libraries were sequenced to 2 million or so read pairs (survey) or roughly 4.5-6 million (deep). The table came from immunoSEQ multiplex PCR; TCRdb's copy has only in-frame clones and leaves some out. The table lists about 43,000 clones, 79% of them singletons. The source is a man aged 70 or older with non-small cell lung cancer. The input for sequencing was blood, taken at baseline. The chain couples TRBV9 to TRBJ1-2; a weak D match, TRBD1 (6 bases). The CDR3 sequence: CASSADRLYGYTF. In nucleotides, the CDR3 is TGTGCCAGCAGCGCGGACAGACTCTATGGCTACACCTTC. Filled out from reference TRBV9 and TRBJ1-2, the complete variable domain reads DSGVTQTPKHLITATGQRVTLRCSPRSGDLSVYWYQQSLDQGLQFLIQYYNGEERAKGNILERFSAQQFPDLHSELNLSSLELGDSALYFCASSADRLYGYTFGSGTRLTVV.